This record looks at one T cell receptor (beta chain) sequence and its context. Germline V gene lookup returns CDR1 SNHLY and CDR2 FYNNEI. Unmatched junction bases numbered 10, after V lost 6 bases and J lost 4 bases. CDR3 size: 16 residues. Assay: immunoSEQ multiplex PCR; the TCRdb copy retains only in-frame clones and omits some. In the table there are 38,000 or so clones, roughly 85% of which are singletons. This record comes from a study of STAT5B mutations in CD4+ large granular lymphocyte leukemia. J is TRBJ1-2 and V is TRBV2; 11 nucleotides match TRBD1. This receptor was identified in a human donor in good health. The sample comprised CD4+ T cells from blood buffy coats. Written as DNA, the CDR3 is TGTGCCAGCAGCCGGGACAGGGGGAGACGTGGCTATGGCTACACCTTC. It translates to CASSRDRGRRGYGYTF.